Presented here are 7 T cell receptor beta chains from one specimen sequenced in a study of T cell responses to AZD1222 COVID-19 vaccine. TCRdb keeps only in-frame clones here, not all; method: immunoSEQ multiplex PCR. The sample lists 100,000 to 150,000 clones, about nine tenths occurring once. The input for sequencing was peripheral blood, taken on day 0 of MenACWY control vaccination. The receptors here all came from an adult in good health.

The chain recombines TRBV4-1 with TRBJ2-1, with a tentative D call TRBD2 (5 bases). Germline CDR1 reads MGHRA; CDR2 reads YSYEKL. V was trimmed by 0 bases and J by 3 bases, leaving 12 bases between them. CDR3 length: 16 amino acids. CDR3 amino acids: CASSQEPRAYYNEQFF. CDR3 DNA: TGCGCCAGCAGCCAAGAGCCGCGGGCCTACTACAATGAGCAGTTCTTC.

The chain employs TRBV11-2 and TRBJ1-2; 9 bases align to TRBD1. V dropped 3 bases and J dropped 5; count of bases not matched to a gene: 1. The CDR3 runs 13 residues. Per germline, CDR1 SGHAT and CDR2 FQNNGV. CDR3 in DNA: TGTGCCAGCAGCTTGGACAGGGGTTATGGCTACACCTTC. It specifies CASSLDRGYGYTF.

J is TRBJ2-7 and V is TRBV5-6; possibly TRBD1 for D (6 bases). Trimming removed 4 bases at V and 0 bases at J, with 8 bases between. The CDR3 runs to 13 residues. Germline assignment: CDR1 SGHDT and CDR2 YYEEEE. The CDR3 reads CASSADSSYEQYF. For the CDR3, the DNA is TGTGCCAGCAGCGCGGACAGCTCCTACGAGCAGTACTTC.

V gene TRBV5-1 combines with J gene TRBJ2-3; tentatively, D is TRBD2 (6 bases). Germline V gene data show CDR1 as SGHRS and CDR2 as YFSETQ. V dropped 0 bases and J dropped 1 base, with 12 bases sitting between them. The CDR3 is 16 amino acids. The CDR3 nucleotides read TGCGCCAGCAGCTTGGTAACGGGAGTGGGCACAGATACGCAGTATTTT. It codes for CASSLVTGVGTDTQYF.

Details on this clone: The sample carries other DNA sequences with the same CDR3. The rearrangement uses TRBV24-1 and TRBJ1-4, with 10 bases matching TRBD1. Germline V lookup: CDR1 KGHDR, CDR2 SFDVKD. V lost 3 bases, J lost 5 bases, and 2 bases stayed unmatched. CDR3 size: 15 residues. The CDR3 region is CATSDPGQGNEKLFF. As DNA, the CDR3 is TGTGCCACCAGTGATCCGGGACAGGGGAATGAAAAACTGTTTTTT.

The chain employs TRBV19 and TRBJ2-5, with 8 bases identical to TRBD1. The CDR3 is made up of 15 amino acids. With 6 bases clipped from V and 5 bases from J, the junction kept 11 bases outside the gene matches. Germline lookup yields CDR1 LNHDA and CDR2 SQIVND (reference sequence). CDR3 protein: CASRPPRGRGETQYF. The CDR3 bases are TGTGCCAGTAGACCCCCCAGGGGGCGCGGGGAGACCCAGTACTTC.

There are a few counts of this clone. The chain carries TRBV28 and TRBJ1-2, with D possibly TRBD1 on 5 matching bases. The CDR3 extends over 13 amino acids. The V and J ends lost 6 bases and 5 bases respectively, with 13 bases between them. From germline, CDR1 is MDHEN and CDR2 SYDVKM. The CDR3 nucleotides read TGTGCCAGCAGACCAGGGACTGTATATGGCTACACCTTC. Protein product: CASRPGTVYGYTF.